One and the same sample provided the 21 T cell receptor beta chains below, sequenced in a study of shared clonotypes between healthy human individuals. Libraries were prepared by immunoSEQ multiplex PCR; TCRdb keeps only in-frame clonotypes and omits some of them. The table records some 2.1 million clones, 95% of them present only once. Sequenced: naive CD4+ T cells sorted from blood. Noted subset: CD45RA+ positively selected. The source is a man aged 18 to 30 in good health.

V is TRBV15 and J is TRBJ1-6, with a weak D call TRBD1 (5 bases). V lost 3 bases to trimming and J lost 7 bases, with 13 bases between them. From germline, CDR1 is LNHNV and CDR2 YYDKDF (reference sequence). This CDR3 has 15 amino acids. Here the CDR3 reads CATSRTAGGNSPLHF. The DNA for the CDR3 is TGTGCCACCAGCAGGACAGCTGGGGGAAATTCACCCCTCCACTTT.

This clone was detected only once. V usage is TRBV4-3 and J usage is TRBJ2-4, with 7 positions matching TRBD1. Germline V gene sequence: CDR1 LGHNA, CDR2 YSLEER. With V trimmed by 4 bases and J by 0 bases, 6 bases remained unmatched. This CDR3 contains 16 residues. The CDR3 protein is CASSPGTALAKNIQYF. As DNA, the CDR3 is TGCGCCAGCAGCCCGGGGACAGCCTTAGCCAAAAACATTCAGTACTTC.

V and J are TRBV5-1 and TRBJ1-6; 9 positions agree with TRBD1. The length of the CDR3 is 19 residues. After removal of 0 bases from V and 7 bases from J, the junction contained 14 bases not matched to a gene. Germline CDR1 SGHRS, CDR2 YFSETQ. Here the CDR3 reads CASSLVGSTGGSLNSPLHF. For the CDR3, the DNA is TGCGCCAGCAGCTTGGTGGGGTCGACAGGGGGTAGCCTGAATTCACCCCTCCACTTT.

The chain's CDR3 is CASSRVTGEDEKLFF. CDR3 DNA: TGCGCCAGCAGCCGCGTCACAGGGGAGGATGAAAAACTGTTTTTT. The chain employs TRBV4-3 and TRBJ1-4; 7 bases are shared with TRBD1. V lost 4 bases and J lost 6; bases outside the gene matches: 8. Per the germline V gene, CDR1 is LGHNA and CDR2 is YSLEER. CDR3 size: 15 residues.

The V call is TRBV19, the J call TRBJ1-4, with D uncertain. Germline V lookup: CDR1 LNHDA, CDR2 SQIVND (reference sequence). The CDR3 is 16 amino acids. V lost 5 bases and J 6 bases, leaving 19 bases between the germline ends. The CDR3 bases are TGTGCCAGTAGTCCTCAGTGGATCACGACGGATGAAAAACTGTTTTTT. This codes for CASSPQWITTDEKLFF.

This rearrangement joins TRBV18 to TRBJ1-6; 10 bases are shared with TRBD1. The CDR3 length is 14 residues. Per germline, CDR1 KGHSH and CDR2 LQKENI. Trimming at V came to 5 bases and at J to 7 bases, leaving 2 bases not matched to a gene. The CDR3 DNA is TGTGCCAGCTCATTGGGACAGGGGAATTCACCCCTCCACTTT. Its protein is CASSLGQGNSPLHF.

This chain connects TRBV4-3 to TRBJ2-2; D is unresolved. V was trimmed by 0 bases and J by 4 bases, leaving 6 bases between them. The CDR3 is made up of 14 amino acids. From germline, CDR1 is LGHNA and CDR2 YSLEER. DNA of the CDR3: TGCGCCAGCAGCCAAGACGCCTCCACCGGGGAGCTGTTTTTT. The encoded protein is CASSQDASTGELFF.

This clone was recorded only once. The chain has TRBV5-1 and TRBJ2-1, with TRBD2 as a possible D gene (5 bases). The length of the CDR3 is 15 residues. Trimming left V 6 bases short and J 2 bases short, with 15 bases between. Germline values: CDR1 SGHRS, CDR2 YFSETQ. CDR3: CASNPSPGTYNEQFF. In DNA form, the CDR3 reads TGCGCCAGCAACCCTAGCCCGGGTACCTACAATGAGCAGTTCTTC.

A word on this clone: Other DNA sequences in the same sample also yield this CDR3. The CDR3 spells CAISAGDGNQPQHF. Here the CDR3 DNA reads TGTGCCATCAGTGCAGGGGATGGCAATCAGCCCCAGCATTTT. The chain uses TRBV10-3 and TRBJ1-5; D is perhaps TRBD1 (6 bases). In germline, CDR1 is ENHRY, CDR2 SYGVKD. Trimming left V 4 bases short and J 2 bases short, with 9 bases between. The CDR3 contains 14 residues.

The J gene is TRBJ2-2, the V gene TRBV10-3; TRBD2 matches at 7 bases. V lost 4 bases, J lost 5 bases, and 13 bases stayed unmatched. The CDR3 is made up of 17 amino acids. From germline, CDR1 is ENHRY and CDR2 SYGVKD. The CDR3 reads CAISVRLERDKTGELFF. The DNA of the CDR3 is TGTGCCATCAGTGTAAGATTGGAGCGGGATAAGACCGGGGAGCTGTTTTTT.

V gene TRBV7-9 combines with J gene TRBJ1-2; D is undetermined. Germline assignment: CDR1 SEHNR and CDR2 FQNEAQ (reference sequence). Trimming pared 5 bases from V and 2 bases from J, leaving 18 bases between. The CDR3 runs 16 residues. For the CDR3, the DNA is TGTGCCAGCAGCCCCTTTAGAAACAACCTGAACTATGGCTACACCTTC. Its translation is CASSPFRNNLNYGYTF.

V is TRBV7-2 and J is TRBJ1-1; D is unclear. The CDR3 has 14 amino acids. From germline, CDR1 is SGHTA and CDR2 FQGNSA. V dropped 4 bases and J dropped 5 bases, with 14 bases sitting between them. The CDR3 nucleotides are TGTGCCAGCAGCTCGCCCTATGGTGGGACTGAAGCTTTCTTT. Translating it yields CASSSPYGGTEAFF. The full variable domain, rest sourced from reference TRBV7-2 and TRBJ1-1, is GAGVSQSPSNKVTEKGKDVELRCDPISGHTALYWYRQSLGQGLEFLIYFQGNSAPDKSGLPSDRFSAERTGGSVSTLTIQRTQQEDSAVYLCASSSPYGGTEAFFGQGTRLTVV.

The chain's CDR3 is CASSPGLAGLHEQYF. In DNA form, the CDR3 reads TGTGCCAGCAGTCCTGGACTAGCGGGACTCCACGAGCAGTACTTC. V usage is TRBV6-5 and J usage is TRBJ2-7; 12 bases align to TRBD2. CDR1 is MNHEY, CDR2 SVGAGI, per germline. CDR3 size: 15 residues. Trimming at V came to 5 bases and at J to 5 bases, leaving 7 bases not matched to a gene.

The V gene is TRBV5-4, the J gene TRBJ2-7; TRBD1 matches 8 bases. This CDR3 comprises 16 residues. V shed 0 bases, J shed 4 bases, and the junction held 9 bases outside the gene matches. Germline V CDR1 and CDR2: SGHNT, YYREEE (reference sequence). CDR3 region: CASSLGSGQGMYEQYF. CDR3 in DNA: TGTGCCAGCAGCTTGGGATCAGGACAGGGTATGTACGAGCAGTACTTC.

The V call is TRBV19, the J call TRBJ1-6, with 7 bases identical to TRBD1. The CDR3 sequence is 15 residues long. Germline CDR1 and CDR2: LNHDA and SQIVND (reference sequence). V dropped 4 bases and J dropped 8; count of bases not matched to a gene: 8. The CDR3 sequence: CASSTTEGAHSPLHF. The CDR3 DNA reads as TGTGCCAGTAGTACCACCGAGGGGGCCCATTCACCCCTCCACTTT.

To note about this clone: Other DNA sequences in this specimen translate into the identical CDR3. CDR3 protein: CASSLGLAGPETQYF. Written as DNA, the CDR3 is TGTGCCAGCAGCTTGGGACTAGCGGGACCAGAGACCCAGTACTTC. This sequence joins TRBV5-4 and TRBJ2-5; 11 nucleotides line up with TRBD2. Germline CDR1 SGHNT, CDR2 YYREEE (reference sequence). J gave up 4 bases and V 0 bases, and 2 bases lay outside the gene matches. The CDR3 is 15 amino acids. Full variable domain (remainder filled in from reference TRBV5-4 and TRBJ2-5): ETGVTQSPTHLIKTRGQQVTLRCSSQSGHNTVSWYQQALGQGPQFIFQYYREEENGRGNFPPRFSGLQFPNYSSELNVNALELDDSALYLCASSLGLAGPETQYFGPGTRLLVL.

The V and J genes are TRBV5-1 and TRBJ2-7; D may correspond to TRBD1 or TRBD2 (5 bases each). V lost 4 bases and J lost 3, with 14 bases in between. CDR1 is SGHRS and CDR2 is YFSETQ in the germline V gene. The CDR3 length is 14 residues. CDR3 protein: CASSTRGEGYEQYF. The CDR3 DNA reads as TGCGCCAGCAGCACAAGGGGTGAGGGCTACGAGCAGTACTTC.

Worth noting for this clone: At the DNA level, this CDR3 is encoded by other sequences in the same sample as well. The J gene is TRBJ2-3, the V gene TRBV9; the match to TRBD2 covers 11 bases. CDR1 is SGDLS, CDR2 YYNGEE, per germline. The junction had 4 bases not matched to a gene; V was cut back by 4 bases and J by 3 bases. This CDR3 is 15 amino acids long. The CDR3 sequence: CASSIRLAGTDTQYF. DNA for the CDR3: TGTGCCAGCAGCATCAGACTAGCGGGGACAGATACGCAGTATTTT.

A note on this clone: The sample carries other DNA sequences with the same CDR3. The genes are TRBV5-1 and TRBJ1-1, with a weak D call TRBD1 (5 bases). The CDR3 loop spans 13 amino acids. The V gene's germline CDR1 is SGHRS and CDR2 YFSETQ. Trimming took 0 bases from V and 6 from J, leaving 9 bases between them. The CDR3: CASSLAGTAEAFF. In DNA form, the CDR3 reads TGCGCCAGCAGCTTGGCCGGGACTGCTGAAGCTTTCTTT.

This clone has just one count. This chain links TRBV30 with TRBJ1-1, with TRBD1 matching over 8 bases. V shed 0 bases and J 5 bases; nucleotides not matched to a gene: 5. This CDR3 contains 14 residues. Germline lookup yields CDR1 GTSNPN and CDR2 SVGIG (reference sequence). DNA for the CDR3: TGTGCCTGGAGTGTACGGACAGGGAGTACTGAAGCTTTCTTT. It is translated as CAWSVRTGSTEAFF.

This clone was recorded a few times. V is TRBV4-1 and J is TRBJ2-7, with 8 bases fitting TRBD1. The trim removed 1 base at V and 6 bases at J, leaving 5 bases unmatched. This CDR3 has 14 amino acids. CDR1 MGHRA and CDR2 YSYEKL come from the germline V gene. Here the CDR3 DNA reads TGCGCCAGCAGCCAAGGCAGGGGGCCGACCGAGCAGTACTTC. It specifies CASSQGRGPTEQYF.